This TCR beta chain was observed in a study of human T cells and chemical hapten exposure. This clonotype was recorded many times. Documented time point: healthy volunteer bleed at 2 weeks. Unfractionated whole blood was the source of the extracted total RNA. The V gene lost 5 bases and the J gene lost 1 base, with 12 bases spanning the gap. Germline assignment: CDR1 DFQATT and CDR2 SNEGSKA (reference sequence). CDR3 length equals 14 residues. TCRdb processed the RACE reads anew with MiXCR; each CDR3 protein has one entry. The table shows 75,000 to 100,000 distinct CDR3 sequences, with about 8.6% occurring only once.

The sample was whole blood. This chain connects TRBV20-1 to TRBJ2-4; D is unclear. The sequence was collected from a female donor in good health. Some clones in this sample may be carry-over from other donors' samples. The CDR3, as DNA: TGCAGTGCTTGGCTAGATGGGGCCAAAAACATTCAGTACTTC. Protein: CSAWLDGAKNIQYF.